This T cell receptor (beta chain) was identified during a study of blood T cell repertoires in COVID-19. Across the whole study: Sources were T cells, B-cell-depleted T cells, or PBMCs; the material itself was cDNA or gDNA.

The CDR3 has 13 residues. Deletions cut 1 base from V and 6 bases from J, with 10 bases between. CDR1 and CDR2 from the germline V gene are MNHNS and SASEGT. TCRdb's copy holds only in-frame clones and misses some; the assay was immunoSEQ multiplex PCR. The sample holds about 120,000 clones, 70% to 85% seen once. The TCR was taken from a man in his 70s with active or convalescent COVID-19. The specimen was peripheral blood. This chain connects TRBV6-1 to TRBJ2-7; D gene ambiguous. DNA of the CDR3: TGTGCCAGCAGTGAAGGGTCCATGGCCGAGCAGTACTTC. Protein: CASSEGSMAEQYF.